This T cell receptor (beta chain) was captured by sequencing in a study of shared clonotypes between healthy human individuals. CDR1 is GTSNPN, CDR2 SVGIG, per germline (reference sequence). The CDR3 spans 15 residues. Trimming took off 2 bases at V and 5 bases at J, with 19 bases between the two ends. Assay execution proceeded at the deep level. TCRdb's copy holds only in-frame clones and misses some; the assay was immunoSEQ multiplex PCR. The table has more than 500,000 clones, about 96% seen once; the top ten hold under 0.065%. The sample was naive CD4+ T cells sorted from blood. Subset denoted: CD45RA+ positively selected. The rearrangement uses TRBV30 and TRBJ2-7; D is undetermined. This clonotype was sampled from a woman under 40 in good health. The chain's CDR3 is CAWSKEIGPLDEQYF. CDR3 DNA sequence: TGTGCCTGGAGTAAAGAAATCGGGCCCCTAGACGAGCAGTACTTC.